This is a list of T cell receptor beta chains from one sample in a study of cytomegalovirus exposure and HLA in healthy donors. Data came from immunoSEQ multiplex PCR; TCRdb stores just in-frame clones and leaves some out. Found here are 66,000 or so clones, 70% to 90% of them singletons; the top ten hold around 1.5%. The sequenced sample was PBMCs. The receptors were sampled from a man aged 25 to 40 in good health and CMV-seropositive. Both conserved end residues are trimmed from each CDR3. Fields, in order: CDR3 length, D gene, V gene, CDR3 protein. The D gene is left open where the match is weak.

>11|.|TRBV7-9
ASSSPGANVLT
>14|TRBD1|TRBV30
AWSVPGQVYNSPLH
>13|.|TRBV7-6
ASSLSAGRPYEQY
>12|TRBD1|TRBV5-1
ASSSTGGGYGYT
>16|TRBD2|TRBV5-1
ASSPGTSGFRGTGELF
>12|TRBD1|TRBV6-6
ASSYSRTGGEQY
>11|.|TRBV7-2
ASSEQSSYEQY
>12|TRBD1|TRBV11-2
ASRPGTGYSEQY
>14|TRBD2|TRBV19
ASSIGIAGGVETQY
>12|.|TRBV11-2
ASRVDISGNTIY
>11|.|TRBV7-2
ASSLGGPGEQY
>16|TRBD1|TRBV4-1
ASSQDQGVVSSGNTIY
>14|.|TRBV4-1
ASSLQPRGYTDTQY
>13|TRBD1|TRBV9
ASSPREGATDTQY
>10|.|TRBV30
AWSVASSPLH
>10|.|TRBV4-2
ASSQGARGYT
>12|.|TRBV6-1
ASSEQLTDYEQY
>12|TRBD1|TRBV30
ALTGLQGQETQY
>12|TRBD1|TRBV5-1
ASSAGTGQETQY
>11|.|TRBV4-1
ASSQDLARGYT
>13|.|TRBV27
ASSLGDSSYNEQF
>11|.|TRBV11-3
ASSLGGGRGYT
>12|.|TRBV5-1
ASSPEAYTGELF
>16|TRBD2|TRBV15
ATSRDLGLAGGFSEQY
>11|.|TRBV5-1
ASSLDPRGEQY
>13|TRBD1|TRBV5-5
ASSLGQGEDNEQF
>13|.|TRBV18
ASSYGGRRDTEAF
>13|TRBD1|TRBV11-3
ASSPDRARNTEAF
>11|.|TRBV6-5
ASTPRGQGEQY
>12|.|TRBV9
ASSVGLGNYGYT
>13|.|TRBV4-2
ASSRGRGNYNEQF
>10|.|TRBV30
AWSVVRGSQY
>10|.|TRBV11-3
ASSDQGSEQY
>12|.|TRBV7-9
ASSLTAVYNEQF
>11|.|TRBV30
AWSGEPNQPQH